The rows below give T cell receptor beta chains drawn from one sample of a study of blood T cell repertoires in COVID-19. Sequencing was performed with immunoSEQ multiplex PCR; in TCRdb, only in-frame clones are kept and a portion is missing. This repertoire shows about 70,000 clones, approximately 80% found once; its top ten account for around 0.91%. Sequencing input: peripheral blood. The receptors were gathered from a woman aged 70-85 years with acute or convalescent COVID-19. Both conserved end residues are trimmed from each CDR3. Fields, in order: J gene, V gene, CDR3 protein.

j_call: TRBJ2-7
v_call: TRBV29-1
cdr3_aa: SVEAGGSYEQY

j_call: TRBJ1-6
v_call: TRBV7-2
cdr3_aa: ASSSGQKVPLH

j_call: TRBJ2-1
v_call: TRBV5-8
cdr3_aa: ASIPQGYEQF

j_call: TRBJ2-2
v_call: TRBV30
cdr3_aa: AWSVQGDGGELF

j_call: TRBJ1-2
v_call: TRBV2
cdr3_aa: ASRSAGQGSGYT

j_call: TRBJ2-3
v_call: TRBV3-1/TRBV3-2
cdr3_aa: ASSQEAGLAGGIQY

j_call: TRBJ1-4
v_call: TRBV7-9
cdr3_aa: ASSLGGSNEKLF

j_call: TRBJ2-5
v_call: TRBV20-1
cdr3_aa: SGRIGETQY

j_call: TRBJ2-2
v_call: TRBV6-5
cdr3_aa: ASSSTGKGQGELF

j_call: TRBJ2-4
v_call: TRBV19
cdr3_aa: ASSTTGLAKNIQY

j_call: TRBJ2-7
v_call: TRBV3-1/TRBV3-2
cdr3_aa: ASSQGSGPIYEQY

j_call: TRBJ1-2
v_call: TRBV5-6
cdr3_aa: ASSLDQGESYGYT

j_call: TRBJ1-6
v_call: TRBV7-8
cdr3_aa: ASSFGKTGSPLH

j_call: TRBJ2-1
v_call: TRBV6-1
cdr3_aa: ASSELGLAPNEQF

j_call: TRBJ1-2
v_call: TRBV6-5
cdr3_aa: ASSAGQGTNYGYT

j_call: TRBJ2-7
v_call: TRBV5-4
cdr3_aa: ASSWGVGYEQY

j_call: TRBJ1-1
v_call: TRBV7-9
cdr3_aa: ASSTDTSNTEAF

j_call: TRBJ1-1
v_call: TRBV19
cdr3_aa: ASSNNGNTEAF

j_call: TRBJ1-4
v_call: TRBV11-2
cdr3_aa: ASSLRFRDSRRGEKLF

j_call: TRBJ2-1
v_call: TRBV28
cdr3_aa: ASGSPGAGSYNEQF

j_call: TRBJ1-5
v_call: TRBV12-3/TRBV12-4
cdr3_aa: ASSLSGEQPQH

j_call: TRBJ1-2
v_call: TRBV6-1
cdr3_aa: ASSETGTFTYGYT

j_call: TRBJ2-3
v_call: TRBV30
cdr3_aa: AWSRTSGVSDTQY

j_call: TRBJ1-6
v_call: TRBV6-2/TRBV6-3
cdr3_aa: ASSWTEFGDSPLH

j_call: TRBJ1-4
v_call: TRBV28
cdr3_aa: ASSFRPRGRGEKLF

j_call: TRBJ2-7
v_call: TRBV7-2
cdr3_aa: ASSLDRVSYEQY

j_call: TRBJ2-7
v_call: TRBV12-3/TRBV12-4
cdr3_aa: ASRASGLHEQY

j_call: TRBJ2-2
v_call: TRBV3-1/TRBV3-2
cdr3_aa: ASSQTAANTGELF

j_call: TRBJ2-5
v_call: TRBV7-9
cdr3_aa: ASSHGTGRETQY

j_call: TRBJ2-5
v_call: TRBV6-1
cdr3_aa: ASSEIGRQETQY

j_call: TRBJ1-1
v_call: TRBV6-5
cdr3_aa: ASGDSTAF

j_call: TRBJ1-1
v_call: TRBV4-2
cdr3_aa: ASSLMTSIDTEAF

j_call: TRBJ2-7
v_call: TRBV7-2
cdr3_aa: ASSLASNVRGSEQY

j_call: TRBJ2-3
v_call: TRBV19
cdr3_aa: ASSRRGTDTQY

j_call: TRBJ2-1
v_call: TRBV11-2
cdr3_aa: ASSPRTYYNEQF

j_call: TRBJ1-5
v_call: TRBV4-1
cdr3_aa: ASSQRDREGEQPQH

j_call: TRBJ2-2
v_call: TRBV5-4
cdr3_aa: ASSSTGVHTGELF

j_call: TRBJ2-1
v_call: TRBV7-2
cdr3_aa: ASSLARGINNEQF

j_call: TRBJ2-7
v_call: TRBV7-2
cdr3_aa: ASSISGGANFYEQY

j_call: TRBJ2-2
v_call: TRBV3-1/TRBV3-2
cdr3_aa: ASSFGGGTGELF

j_call: TRBJ1-6
v_call: TRBV2
cdr3_aa: ASSVNSPGTGPNSPLH

j_call: TRBJ1-1
v_call: TRBV30
cdr3_aa: AWTRQKNTEAF

j_call: TRBJ2-5
v_call: TRBV19
cdr3_aa: ASSMRTSGVWGQETQY

j_call: TRBJ1-2
v_call: TRBV19
cdr3_aa: ASSKSGQISNYGYT

j_call: TRBJ2-2
v_call: TRBV2
cdr3_aa: ASSVSGTGELF

j_call: TRBJ2-7
v_call: TRBV10-3
cdr3_aa: AISPRDNYEQY

j_call: TRBJ2-1
v_call: TRBV7-6
cdr3_aa: ASSLPGYDEQF

j_call: TRBJ1-2
v_call: TRBV24-1
cdr3_aa: ATSDWTGEGYGYT

j_call: TRBJ1-1
v_call: TRBV19
cdr3_aa: ASSTTENTEAF